This T cell receptor beta chain was recovered during a study of blood T cell repertoires in COVID-19. About the research overall: PBMCs, B-cell-depleted T cells, or T cells were the source of the cDNA or gDNA that made up the material.

Participants reported their clinical history, and cohort assignment relied on those reports. Donors in Cohort 3 who had recovered were those with two negative PCRs, healthcare professional clearance, or resolution of their symptoms. V was cut by 2 bases and J by 8 bases, with 10 bases left in between. This CDR3 region has 12 residues. The germline V gene has CDR1 SGHNT and CDR2 YYREEE (reference sequence). Per the study methods: It was from reference gene primer amplification that nucleated cell counts were estimated. TCRdb's table, derived via immunoSEQ multiplex PCR, lists solely in-frame clones and lacks some. For V, J and clone size, that table is used; D and trimming come from the DNA. Counted here are approximately 490,000 clones, 87% occurring once; the ten biggest clones make up roughly 0.7%.

This chain connects TRBV5-4 to TRBJ1-2, with D tentatively TRBD1 (6 bases). Material for sequencing was PBMCs or T cells enriched from blood (not recorded which). The TCR comes from a woman younger than 30 who had recovered from COVID-19. CDR3 residues: CASSFNRAGYTF. The CDR3 bases are TGTGCCAGCAGCTTTAACAGGGCGGGCTACACCTTC.